This T cell receptor beta chain was observed in a study of regulatory T cells in long-lasting Graves disease (dated by TCRdb to about 2021). Concerning the study at large: Patients with newly diagnosed Graves' disease had been on antithyroid drugs for under 3 months. Patients with persistent Graves' disease were compared with patients with newly diagnosed Graves' disease using TCR sequencing and RNA sequencing of peripheral blood. The study was conducted in China and was registered as a clinical trial. A total of around 35 samples underwent TCR sequencing, from roughly 13 patients with persistent Graves' disease and approximately 20 patients with newly diagnosed Graves' disease. Results the study describes overall, beyond this receptor: Patients with persistent disease shared more public clonotypes (around 2,500) than newly diagnosed patients did (more than 900). The small sample size was acknowledged by the authors as a limitation that may reduce accuracy. Peripheral blood alone was examined, since thyroid tissue, which constituted the primary lesion, could not be accessed. Sequencing and analysis were restricted to the TCR beta chain. TRBV28, TRBJ1-2 and TRBJ2-5 were preferentially used in persistent disease, while TRBV20-1 and TRBJ2-1 were favored in newly diagnosed disease. Compared with newly diagnosed patients, persistent Graves' disease patients had lower TCR Shannon entropy and fewer highly expanded clones, which suggests clonal expansion.

CDR1 and CDR2 are read off the germline V gene as SNHLY and FYNNEI. V trim: 9 bases; J trim: 4 bases; unmatched bases: 6. Its CDR3 holds 12 amino acids, cysteine through phenylalanine. The kept DNA is CDR3 alone, 36 bases in frame from the first base. The receptor library was made with multiplex PCR. Reads for this sample came from an Illumina HiSeq 4000. iRepertoire HTBI primers and Arm-PCR amplification of CDR3 regions were used to construct TCR beta libraries. Gel purification was performed on PCR products prior to sequencing. In the paper's pipeline: A total of some 65 TRBV and 14 TRBJ segments were identified across samples and were used for gene usage analysis of CDR3 amino acid clonotypes. COPE and FqMerger were used to merge filtered high-quality paired reads into contigs. BLAST was used to align contigs to IMGT TRBV, TRBD and TRBJ reference genes, with CDR3 defined following IMGT. Any clonotype with a frequency above 0.1% was counted as a highly expanded clone. Shannon entropy served as the measure of repertoire diversity, while the Gini coefficient captured V-J evenness. A clonotype was considered public if more than one individual shared it. In TCRdb, the public reads were trimmed at Q25 with fastp and aligned with MiXCR, with productive beta chains retained. For every CDR3 protein sequence, its rows merge into one entry that carries the most common genes and DNA. What appears here as the V and J calls and clone size reflects TCRdb's work, not the paper's. This sample is represented by about 350,000 distinct CDR3 sequences; around 15% of them were singletons. The ten biggest clones cover 30% of the sample.

The time point label, as the study defines it: newly diagnosed GD, antithyroid drugs for less than 3 months. For both TCR sequencing and RNA sequencing, RNA was extracted from PBMCs in TRIzol. The diagnosis of Graves' disease was made according to American Thyroid Association guidelines. Patients were recruited from an endocrinology department in Xi'an, China. Each patient gave approximately 10 milliliters of peripheral blood, collected in an EDTA anticoagulant tube. PBMCs were isolated by Ficoll Paque Plus density gradient separation without further T cell sorting. An Agilent 2100 Bioanalyzer and agarose gel were used to assess RNA quality, and a NanoDrop 2000 was used to measure RNA concentration. This clonotype has at least ten counts. Its antigen remains undetermined. Base qualities are not recorded, but no much larger clone differs from it by a single base. These sequences were also reported in another study, on T cells in Graves' hyperthyroidism and ophthalmopathy. That second report states: Stable Graves' hyperthyroidism was defined as no progression to ophthalmopathy during 18 months of follow-up. Hyperthyroidism patients were newly diagnosed, had a disease duration of under 2 months, and were aged 18 to 65 years. Any patient with an uncontrolled infection, another autoimmune disease, pregnancy or lactation was excluded. Diagnoses were based on clinical symptoms, serum thyroxine and TRAb, thyroid ultrasound and orbital computed tomography. A first-round RT-PCR of the TCR CDR3 used the HTBI primer set with the Qiagen OneStep RT-PCR kit. Most expanded thyroid clonotypes (frequency above 0.001) were also found in blood, which suggests that blood repertoires may mirror thyroid immune responses. A model built on a 13 V-J signature distinguished ophthalmopathy from stable hyperthyroidism, reaching 85% to 90% sensitivity and around 81% specificity in cross-validation and 80%/75% in testing. During validation, the model predicted progression to ophthalmopathy a median of around six months ahead of onset, with around 71% sensitivity and 72% to 85% specificity. To identify distinguishing TCR V-J signatures, a discovery cohort of 90 to 100 patients was used, comprising approximately 40 with Graves' ophthalmopathy and about 59 with stable Graves' hyperthyroidism. An independent validation cohort of about 20 hyperthyroidism patients and 17 patients who later progressed to ophthalmopathy tested prospective prediction of ophthalmopathy. The 95 to 100 discovery patients were randomly split 7:3 into training and test sets. The study also compared thyroid tissue and blood T-cell repertoires from about six Graves' hyperthyroidism patients. Once sampling was done, hyperthyroidism patients were given methimazole at a starting dose of 30 mg daily, whereas ophthalmopathy patients were given high-dose intravenous methylprednisolone. The libraries were constructed in a second round of multiplex PCR and then size-selected and purified. Paired-end sequencing of the libraries was performed with 100 bp reads on an Illumina HiSeq2000. SOAPnuke was used to process the raw data, throwing out any read that contained adapters or uncalled bases, had a mean Phred below 15, or lacked an exact constant-primer or identifier match. High-quality paired reads were merged using COPE v1.2.5, and each unique nucleotide sequence was defined as a clonotype. MiTCR v1.1 was used to align the clonotypes against IMGT TRBV, TRBD and TRBJ reference segments. The analysis was restricted to V-J combinations with a frequency above 0.0001, which together covered approximately 99% of the repertoires. The TCS score was defined as F50 (clonal expansion) divided by E x V (chaos), with BLOSUM62-based TCRdist calculated between CDR3 peptides within each V-J. Welch's t-statistics and random forest reduced 500 to 550 V-J features to under 15, which were used in a naive Bayes classifier (R e1071). No statistical method was used to fix the sample size in advance, and group allocation was not hidden from the investigators. TCR Vbeta CDR3 sequencing of 120 to 150 peripheral blood samples (over 40 ophthalmopathy, some 75 hyperthyroidism and approximately 17 progressor patients) is reported in the paper.

The sequence came from a middle-aged man with Graves disease. Donor details come from another sample of the same person, matched by shared clones. The chain is assembled from TRBV2 and TRBJ2-7; the central 7 bases match TRBD1. The material was peripheral blood mononuclear cells (PBMCs), obtained at new diagnosis, from a patient treated with antithyroid drugs. The CDR3 is CARGQEPYEQYF. The sequenced DNA: TGTGCCAGAGGACAGGAGCCATACGAGCAGTACTTC.